These 30 T cell receptor beta chains share one sample of origin, sequenced in a study of blood T cells in healthy people across ages. Alongside a J-beta primer mix, a sample-barcoded 5' primer served in a second PCR lasting about 6 to 11 cycles. TCRdb ran MiXCR on the 5' RACE reads and lists one entry per CDR3 protein. Altogether approximately 1,000,000 distinct CDR3 sequences are present, roughly 45% being singletons, with the ten largest covering approximately 17%. Sample: blood. All receptors derive from a woman in her fifties or sixties in good health.

This chain joins TRBV6-2 or TRBV6-3 and TRBJ2-4; D unresolved. The last part of the DNA fits TRBJ2-7 better; the J call may be wrong. Per the germline V gene, CDR1 is MNHEY and CDR2 is SVGEGT. The CDR3 is 13 amino acids. Here the CDR3 DNA reads TGTGCCAGCAGTTCCGCTATTGAGCACGAGCAGTACTTC. Its translation: CASSSAIEHEQYF.

The chain couples TRBV4-1 to TRBJ2-1, with 9 bases lining up with TRBD2. Germline-derived CDR1 and CDR2 are MGHRA and YSYEKL. CDR3 length equals 16 residues. After removal of 0 bases from V and 10 bases from J, the junction contained 10 bases not matched to a gene. As DNA, the CDR3 is TGCGCCAGCAGCCAAGAAGGGCTAGCGGGGAGATCCGAGCAGTTCTTC. Amino acid sequence: CASSQEGLAGRSEQFF.

The chain combines TRBV9 with TRBJ2-7, with D possibly matching TRBD1 (6 bases). Trimming took off 4 bases at V and 6 bases at J, with 17 bases between the two ends. The CDR3 totals 14 residues. Germline V gives CDR1 SGDLS, CDR2 YYNGEE. CDR3 region: CASSPAHRAVEQYF. The CDR3 region has the DNA TGTGCCAGCAGCCCGGCTCACAGGGCAGTCGAGCAGTACTTC.

This clonotype was observed a few times. The V gene is TRBV12-3 or TRBV12-4, the J gene TRBJ2-3; tentatively, D is TRBD2 (6 bases). This CDR3 region has 13 residues. Trimming removed 4 bases at V and 8 bases at J, with 13 bases between. The CDR3: CASSSRDGGTQYF. The CDR3 DNA sequence: TGTGCCAGCAGTTCCCGGGACGGGGGTACGCAGTATTTT.

This clonotype was seen a handful of times. The rearrangement joins TRBV14 to TRBJ1-5, with D maybe TRBD1 (6 bases). CDR3 length: 17 residues. Germline-derived CDR1 and CDR2 are SGHDN and FVKESK. V lost 3 bases to trimming and J lost 6 bases, with 21 bases between them. The CDR3 sequence is CASSHWGARQPCQPQHF. DNA of the CDR3: TGTGCCAGCAGCCATTGGGGGGCACGGCAGCCGTGTCAGCCCCAGCATTTT.

The chain has TRBV7-2 and TRBJ2-7, with D unresolved. The germline gives CDR1 SGHTA, CDR2 FQGNSA. The length of the CDR3 is 14 residues. V was clipped by 1 base and J by 3 bases, with 10 bases between them. As DNA, the CDR3 is TGTGCCAGCAGCTTAGTCGGCACTGGCTACGAGCAGTACTTC. This translates into CASSLVGTGYEQYF.

The rearrangement uses TRBV28 and TRBJ2-5; D could derive from TRBD1 or TRBD2 (5 bases each). CDR1 is MDHEN, CDR2 SYDVKM, per germline. This CDR3 comprises 11 residues. The V end lost 6 bases, the J end lost 11 bases, and 13 bases lay between the germline ends. The CDR3 DNA is TGTGCCAGCAGGGAGGACAATGAGCAGTACTTC. It specifies CASREDNEQYF.

This clonotype was found a few times. The chain combines TRBV5-1 with TRBJ2-4, with unresolved D. Between the trimmed V and J ends, which lost 0 bases and 0 bases, there was a span of 13 bases. This CDR3 spans 17 amino acids. CDR1 and CDR2 (germline): SGHRS, YFSETQ. CDR3 loop: CASSLGDFLSAKNIQYF. The CDR3 DNA is TGCGCCAGCAGCTTGGGAGATTTCTTATCAGCCAAAAACATTCAGTACTTC.

The chain recombines TRBV9 with TRBJ2-3, with D unclear. Trimming removed 0 bases from V and 6 bases from J, with 11 bases in between. Germline-derived CDR1 and CDR2 are SGDLS and YYNGEE. This CDR3 has 14 residues. CDR3 protein: CASSVDRTKDTQYF. The DNA for the CDR3 is TGTGCCAGCAGCGTAGATCGCACCAAGGATACGCAGTATTTT.

The chain employs TRBV3-1 and TRBJ2-7, with 10 nucleotides matching TRBD2. CDR3 size: 12 residues. Germline lookup yields CDR1 LGHDT and CDR2 YNNKEL (reference sequence). V lost 1 base to trimming and J lost 12 bases; unmatched junction nucleotides: 3. CDR3 sequence: CASSQASGSVYF. In DNA, the CDR3 is TGTGCCAGCAGCCAAGCTAGCGGGAGTGTGTACTTC.

The chain recombines TRBV11-2 with TRBJ2-4; 10 nucleotides align to TRBD1. The length of the CDR3 is 14 residues. Germline-derived CDR1 and CDR2 are SGHAT and FQNNGV. V lost 3 bases, J lost 5 bases, and 1 base stayed unmatched. The CDR3 spells CASSFGTGENIQYF. DNA for the CDR3: TGTGCCAGCAGCTTCGGGACAGGGGAAAACATTCAGTACTTC.

A remark on this clonotype: This may arise from a read error, as a much more abundant clone is one base away. V gene TRBV7-2 combines with J gene TRBJ2-4; 7 bases match TRBD2. The DNA matches TRBJ2-7 better at its end, which makes the J call doubtful. This CDR3 comprises 16 residues. Germline CDR1 is SGHTA and CDR2 is FQGNSA. The CDR3 spells CTSSSPRWGGRYEQYF. CDR3 coding DNA: TGTACCAGCAGCTCTCCAAGGTGGGGGGGTAGGTACGAGCAGTACTTC.

The chain is built from TRBV5-1 and TRBJ1-1; TRBD1 is a possible D gene (5 bases). With 0 bases removed from V and 0 bases from J, the gap between germline ends came to 12 bases. Germline CDR1 is SGHRS and CDR2 is YFSETQ. CDR3 length: 16 residues. The CDR3 DNA follows: TGCGCCAGCAGCTTGGCTTTCGGGGGGATGAACACTGAAGCTTTCTTT. Its protein is CASSLAFGGMNTEAFF. Drawing the rest from reference TRBV5-1 and TRBJ1-1, the complete variable domain is KAGVTQTPRYLIKTRGQQVTLSCSPISGHRSVSWYQQTPGQGLQFLFEYFSETQRNKGNFPGRFSGRQFSNSRSEMNVSTLELGDSALYLCASSLAFGGMNTEAFFGQGTRLTVV.

The V gene is TRBV6-5, the J gene TRBJ2-5, with D uncertain. This CDR3 is 16 amino acids long. Germline V lookup: CDR1 MNHEY, CDR2 SVGAGI. V lost 5 bases, J lost 2 bases, and 18 bases lay in between. CDR3 amino acids: CASSRFGLGNQETQYF. CDR3 DNA sequence: TGTGCCAGCAGTCGTTTTGGGTTGGGGAATCAAGAGACCCAGTACTTC.

The CDR3 nucleotides are TGTGCCAGCACCACCAGGCTGGTCCCCCCCTTTACTTACGAGCAGTACTTC. It yields the protein CASTTRLVPPFTYEQYF. The chain has TRBV28 and TRBJ2-7; D is uncertain. The CDR3 extends over 17 amino acids. Germline lookup yields CDR1 MDHEN and CDR2 SYDVKM. Trimming left V 7 bases short and J 4 bases short, with 26 bases between.

This chain links TRBV30 with TRBJ2-4, with TRBD2 identical over 7 bases. J was trimmed by 7 bases and V by 4 bases; bases with no gene match: 10. Germline CDR1 reads GTSNPN; CDR2 reads SVGIG (reference sequence). This CDR3 is 14 amino acids long. The CDR3 nucleotides read TGTGCCTGGACCCCCACAAACGGGAGGAACATTCAGTACTTC. It yields the protein CAWTPTNGRNIQYF.

The chain couples TRBV15 to TRBJ2-5, with a tentative D call TRBD1 (6 bases). The germline V and J ends were trimmed by 0 bases and 1 base, with 21 bases remaining between them. Germline V CDR1 and CDR2: LNHNV, YYDKDF (reference sequence). The CDR3 is 19 residues long. The CDR3 loop reads CATSRESSGEWGAQETQYF. The CDR3 coding sequence is TGTGCCACCAGCAGAGAATCGTCAGGGGAGTGGGGAGCCCAAGAGACCCAGTACTTC.

J is TRBJ2-7 and V is TRBV20-1; D is unclear. Germline V gene sequence: CDR1 DFQATT, CDR2 SNEGSKA (reference sequence). V was shortened by 6 bases and J by 6 bases, with 18 bases between the two germline ends. The CDR3 runs to 13 residues. The CDR3 region has the DNA TGCAGTGCCGTGGAACGGGTATTTGGCGAGCAGTACTTC. Protein: CSAVERVFGEQYF.

The V and J genes are TRBV27 and TRBJ1-5; weak D call: TRBD1 (6 bases). Between the trimmed V and J ends, which lost 5 bases and 3 bases, there was a span of 17 bases. Germline V gives CDR1 MNHEY, CDR2 SMNVEV (reference sequence). The CDR3 is 16 amino acids. CDR3 residues: CASSPRQVIDNQPQHF. The CDR3 nucleotides are TGTGCCAGCAGTCCCCGACAGGTAATAGACAATCAGCCCCAGCATTTT.

The rearrangement links TRBV29-1 to TRBJ1-1; 7 nucleotides agree with TRBD1. Germline V gives CDR1 SQVTM, CDR2 ANQGSEA. Trimming at V came to 4 bases and at J to 3 bases, leaving 2 bases not matched to a gene. The CDR3 has 12 amino acids. In DNA form, the CDR3 reads TGCAGCGTTGGACAGGGCTACACTGAAGCTTTCTTT. It encodes CSVGQGYTEAFF.

The chain joins TRBV28 to TRBJ1-4; no clear D gene. The CDR3 is made up of 17 amino acids. Per germline, CDR1 MDHEN and CDR2 SYDVKM. The ends were cut back, 3 bases at V and 4 bases at J, with 18 bases in the middle. The DNA of the CDR3 is TGTGCCAGCAGTTTGGCGGGTATGACGTACGTTAATGAAAAACTGTTTTTT. Encoded protein: CASSLAGMTYVNEKLFF. The complete variable domain, with remaining parts taken from reference TRBV28 and TRBJ1-4, reads DVKVTQSSRYLVKRTGEKVFLECVQDMDHENMFWYRQDPGLGLRLIYFSYDVKMKEKGDIPEGYSVSREKKERFSLILESASTNQTSMYLCASSLAGMTYVNEKLFFGSGTQLSVL.

This chain links TRBV25-1 with TRBJ2-5; D gene ambiguous. This CDR3 contains 16 residues. V shed 3 bases and J shed 0 bases, with 14 bases lying between them. Germline V gives CDR1 MGHDK, CDR2 SYGVNS. The CDR3 loop is CASSDTRNRYQETQYF. The CDR3 bases are TGTGCCAGCAGTGATACGCGGAATAGGTACCAAGAGACCCAGTACTTC.

The chain couples TRBV12-3 or TRBV12-4 to TRBJ1-2; the D is unclear. Trimming pared 7 bases from V and 3 bases from J, leaving 15 bases between. CDR3 length equals 14 residues. The CDR3: CASTAAESHYGYTF. The CDR3 bases are TGTGCCAGCACGGCGGCGGAATCTCACTATGGCTACACCTTC.

This clonotype was observed at least ten times. The V gene is TRBV5-1, the J gene TRBJ2-4; 8 bases fit TRBD1. V shed 0 bases, J shed 3 bases, and the junction held 2 bases outside the gene matches. This CDR3 is 15 amino acids long. CDR1 and CDR2 from the germline V gene are SGHRS and YFSETQ. The CDR3 sequence is CASSLGTGLKNIQYF. CDR3 DNA: TGCGCCAGCAGCTTGGGGACAGGGCTCAAAAACATTCAGTACTTC.

The V call is TRBV12-3 or TRBV12-4, the J call TRBJ1-1; D unresolved. V gave up 2 bases and J gave up 1 base, with 8 bases separating them. CDR3 size: 14 residues. The CDR3 region has the DNA TGTGCCAGCAGTTTAATAACGGGGAACACTGAAGCTTTCTTT. It is translated as CASSLITGNTEAFF.

This clonotype was counted a few times. The CDR3 region has the DNA TGTGCCAGCAGTTACTCGGACCCTAGCGGGAGTAGAAATACGCAGTATTTT. Translation: CASSYSDPSGSRNTQYF. The V gene is TRBV6-6, the J gene TRBJ2-3, with TRBD2 matching 10 bases. The V gene's germline CDR1 is MNHNY and CDR2 SVGAGI (reference sequence). V shed 0 bases, J shed 7 bases, and the junction held 10 bases outside the gene matches. This CDR3 spans 17 amino acids.

This clonotype was seen repeatedly, ten times or more. The chain has TRBV6-1 and TRBJ2-7, with D possibly being TRBD1 or TRBD2 (5 bases each). The CDR3 consists of 14 residues. V lost 6 bases to trimming and J lost 0 bases, with 12 bases between them. Germline-derived CDR1 and CDR2 are MNHNS and SASEGT. The CDR3 loop reads CASSPGTASYEQYF. The DNA for the CDR3 is TGTGCCAGCAGCCCCGGGACCGCCTCCTACGAGCAGTACTTC.

The chain recombines TRBV25-1 with TRBJ2-5; tentatively, D is TRBD2 (5 bases). With 4 bases removed from V and 5 bases from J, the gap between germline ends came to 14 bases. The germline V gene has CDR1 MGHDK and CDR2 SYGVNS. CDR3 length: 14 residues. The CDR3 loop is CASSANGIVETQYF. CDR3 sequence (DNA): TGTGCCAGCAGTGCAAACGGGATAGTGGAGACCCAGTACTTC.

This clonotype was picked up a small number of times. V usage is TRBV2 and J usage is TRBJ2-7; no reliable D call. V lost 7 bases to trimming and J lost 5 bases, with 15 bases between them. This CDR3 is 13 amino acids long. Per germline, CDR1 SNHLY and CDR2 FYNNEI. In DNA form, the CDR3 reads TGTGCCAGCACTCTGGCCCGGCTCCACGAGCAGTACTTC. Translation: CASTLARLHEQYF.

The chain combines TRBV29-1 with TRBJ1-1; no firm D call. Trimming cost V 0 bases and J 8 bases, with 4 bases left between them. Germline CDR1 SQVTM, CDR2 ANQGSEA. This CDR3 has 10 amino acids. The CDR3 sequence is CSVEEAEAFF. CDR3 DNA: TGCAGCGTTGAAGAGGCAGAAGCTTTCTTT.